Listed below are T cell receptor beta chains from one sample, sequenced in a study of T cells in Graves' hyperthyroidism and ophthalmopathy. Using its own MiXCR run on the multiplex PCR reads, TCRdb lists one record per CDR3 protein. The sample has roughly 570,000 distinct CDR3 sequences, more than 45% seen once; the top ten hold 15% to 20%. The sequenced material came from peripheral blood or thyroid tissue (not recorded which). These receptors came from an adult woman with Graves' disease, either hyperthyroidism or ophthalmopathy (not recorded which). The conserved cysteine and the conserved F or W are not part of the CDR3 here. Clone size appears in some rows only: once, few, many, or a class for an expanded clone.

j_call clone_size v_call cdr3_aa
TRBJ1-3 few TRBV4-3 ASSQTLQGIGSGNTIY
TRBJ1-6 . TRBV20-1 PICSAIGDSPLH
TRBJ2-5 . TRBV7-9 ASSLVGQEETQY
TRBJ1-6 many TRBV2 ASSARGLYNSPLH
TRBJ2-2 . TRBV19 ASNRQGSGELF
TRBJ1-6 . TRBV15 ATSGTTGASSPLH
TRBJ1-1 . TRBV5-1 ASSPGGTGGGTEAF
TRBJ2-5 few TRBV6-1 ASCKGREKETQY
TRBJ1-5 . TRBV7-9 ASRQLRGPQH
TRBJ1-5 . TRBV4-1 ASSQGQGEYNQPQH
. . TRBV20-1 SARGAGLRYEQY
TRBJ2-7 many TRBV29-1 SASLTEAYEQY
TRBJ2-2 . TRBV11-2 ASSHPDRGGWTGELF
TRBJ2-7 many TRBV4-1 ASSQTPGTNYEQY
TRBJ1-2 . TRBV7-9 ASSLETGRHGYT
TRBJ2-2 few TRBV20-1 SARDLRLGLVTGELF
TRBJ2-7 few TRBV29-1 SVVTLRANEQY
TRBJ1-1 . TRBV7-9 ASRGGGGPEAF
. . TRBV7-2 ASSYRDTNNWANEQF
TRBJ2-6 many TRBV10-3 AIDAGRSGANVLT
TRBJ1-5 . TRBV5-8 ASRSLNQPQH
TRBJ1-2 few TRBV28 ASSLDSLEDNYGYT
TRBJ1-2 many TRBV20-1 SATGGFDLNYGYT
TRBJ1-5 . TRBV7-9 ASSPSGQLGQPQH
TRBJ1-2 . TRBV24-1 ATSSQDGNGYGYT
TRBJ2-7 . TRBV6-5 ASSRQGEIKY
TRBJ2-2 . TRBV6-5 ASSEFGQPNTGELF
TRBJ1-2 few TRBV30 AWSPPPTGLPLYGYT
TRBJ2-6 few TRBV15 ATSRDRTGANVLT
TRBJ1-4 . TRBV7-3 ASSTEQGHEKLF
TRBJ2-5 . TRBV12-3/TRBV12-4 ASSLIRTQETQY
TRBJ1-5 once TRBV7-9 ASSLNGGGTQETQH
TRBJ2-7 few TRBV29-1 SVGRPTAQPYEQY
TRBJ1-6 many TRBV28 ASTTGEGSPLH
. . TRBV20-1 SARETSYNEQF
TRBJ2-5 . TRBV20-1 SARDQGRGRETQY
TRBJ1-1 . TRBV7-9 ASGAAGNTEAF
TRBJ2-7 . TRBV11-1 ASSTPLAASGDILYEQY
TRBJ1-1 many TRBV7-8 ASSIRGGTEAF
TRBJ1-1 many TRBV7-9 ASSLRDRGRTEAF
TRBJ1-2 many TRBV20-1 SARPQTPRSRRYT
TRBJ1-2 . TRBV20-1 SASRGQGTNYGYT
TRBJ1-1 many TRBV12-3/TRBV12-4 ASSWRTPNTEAF
TRBJ1-2 . TRBV20-1 STTRRVSGYT
TRBJ1-5 . TRBV7-9 ASSLEEHNQPQH
TRBJ1-5 many TRBV20-1 SATGGGNQPQH
TRBJ1-2 . TRBV14 ASSQTQTVNYGYT
TRBJ2-5 . TRBV7-9 ASGLVDTGGETQY
TRBJ2-5 many TRBV7-9 ASSPGLGETQY
TRBJ2-5 many TRBV27 ASSSGGVVGTQY
TRBJ2-5 many TRBV12-3/TRBV12-4 ASSFRQGRETQY
TRBJ1-2 . TRBV9 ASSGGTDHGYT
TRBJ1-5 . TRBV2 GGRGFNQPQH
TRBJ1-1 many TRBV9 ASSAPGQGAHRAF
TRBJ2-7 many TRBV19 ASSTPPGTPLGYEQY
TRBJ1-2 . TRBV20-1 SASQPTGARYGYT
TRBJ2-7 many TRBV7-2 ASSPRVRDSEQY
TRBJ2-6 . TRBV10-3 ATSGGPDGANVLT
TRBJ1-1 few TRBV25-1 ASSDTLQGRNTEAF